This T cell receptor (beta chain) was recorded in a study of T cell changes during pregnancy in multiple sclerosis. J gave up 0 bases and V 6 bases, and 4 bases lay outside the gene matches. Per germline, CDR1 MNHEY and CDR2 SVGAGI. This CDR3 has 14 residues. This clone was counted a single time. The protocol was immunoSEQ multiplex PCR, while the TCRdb copy is restricted to in-frame clones and leaves out a portion. The sample lists 66,000 or so clones; around 89% were seen once. This chain joins TRBV6-5 and TRBJ2-7; TRBD2 matches 8 bases. The receptor's source is a female donor in good health, enrolled as a control in a pregnancy study. Sequencing used peripheral blood, obtained in the first trimester of pregnancy. The CDR3 is CASSAAGDSYEQYF. Here the CDR3 DNA reads TGTGCCAGCAGCGCAGCGGGGGACTCCTACGAGCAGTACTTC.